A single sample gave rise to the 14 T cell receptor beta chains below, sequenced in a study of T cell responses to AZD1222 COVID-19 vaccine. Profiling relied on immunoSEQ multiplex PCR, and the TCRdb table lists in-frame clones only, not all of them. The table lists around 140,000 clones, over 75% of them singletons. The sample here was peripheral blood, taken 28 days after the second dose of the MenACWY control vaccine. These receptors all stem from an adult who received the MenACWY meningococcal vaccine as a control.

The chain recombines TRBV12-3 or TRBV12-4 with TRBJ1-4; no reliable D call. There are 13 residues in the CDR3. DNA for the CDR3: TGTGCTAGCGGGGTGTTCGGACGGGAAAAACTGTTTTTT. Its translation: CASGVFGREKLFF.

V and J are TRBV4-1 and TRBJ1-5; TRBD1 matches at 8 bases. Trimming took 0 bases from V and 10 from J; bases not matched to a gene: 11. There are 16 residues in the CDR3. CDR1 is MGHRA and CDR2 is YSYEKL in the germline V gene. The CDR3, as DNA: TGCGCCAGCAGCCAAGATCAGGGGACAGGCGTTCGTCCCCAGCATTTT. This translates into CASSQDQGTGVRPQHF.

This chain connects TRBV19 to TRBJ2-1; D uncertain. Germline V gene lookup returns CDR1 LNHDA and CDR2 SQIVND (reference sequence). This CDR3 has 17 residues. V lost 7 bases, J lost 3 bases, and 22 bases lay in between. The chain's CDR3 is CASTPLGRDIGYNEQFF. The CDR3 coding sequence is TGTGCCAGTACTCCGCTTGGGCGCGACATCGGCTACAATGAGCAGTTCTTC.

The J gene is TRBJ1-2, the V gene TRBV24-1; tentative D call: TRBD1 (5 bases). Trimming removed 4 bases from V and 2 bases from J, with 13 bases in between. This CDR3 is 15 amino acids long. The germline V gene encodes CDR1 KGHDR and CDR2 SFDVKD. CDR3 in DNA: TGTGCCACCAGTGACCCAACGGGACGGAACTATGGCTACACCTTC. Translation gives CATSDPTGRNYGYTF.

The V gene is TRBV18, the J gene TRBJ2-3; 9 bases match TRBD2. The CDR3 consists of 16 residues. The V segment lost 1 base and the J segment 5 bases; nucleotides outside the gene matches: 7. Germline CDR1 and CDR2: KGHSH and LQKENI. CDR3 loop: CASSPQTSGSGDTQYF. The CDR3 coding sequence is TGTGCCAGCTCACCACAGACTAGCGGTTCGGGAGATACGCAGTATTTT.

The rearrangement uses TRBV11-1 and TRBJ2-2; D remains ambiguous. With 3 bases removed from V and 7 bases from J, the gap between germline ends came to 12 bases. Germline lookup yields CDR1 SGHAT and CDR2 FQDESV (reference sequence). The CDR3 runs to 14 residues. CDR3 in amino acids: CASSFRSENGELFF. CDR3 nucleotides: TGTGCCAGCAGCTTTCGGTCGGAAAACGGGGAGCTGTTTTTT.

The gene calls are TRBV6-5 and TRBJ1-1; unclear D gene. V was shortened by 6 bases and J by 5 bases, with 19 bases between the two germline ends. From germline, CDR1 is MNHEY and CDR2 SVGAGI. The CDR3 runs to 15 residues. CDR3 sequence reads: CASSQSRTARTEAFF. The DNA for the CDR3 is TGTGCCAGCAGCCAATCCCGGACGGCGAGGACTGAAGCTTTCTTT.

CDR3 region: CATQTQGPRGYTF. As DNA, the CDR3 is TGTGCCACCCAAACTCAGGGGCCGAGGGGCTACACCTTC. V is TRBV10-3 and J is TRBJ1-2; weak D call: TRBD1 (6 bases). CDR1 and CDR2 from the germline V gene are ENHRY and SYGVKD. V lost 10 bases and J lost 8, with 20 bases in between. The CDR3 contains 13 residues.

The chain has TRBV4-1 and TRBJ2-7, with 7 bases matching TRBD1. The germline CDR1 and CDR2 sequences are MGHRA and YSYEKL. The CDR3 has 15 residues. V dropped 1 base and J dropped 6; count of bases not matched to a gene: 9. CDR3 region: CASSQGGQLGREQYF. For the CDR3, the DNA is TGCGCCAGCAGCCAAGGGGGACAGCTCGGTCGCGAGCAGTACTTC.

The rearrangement joins TRBV6-5 to TRBJ1-2; TRBD1 aligns across 9 bases. The CDR3 runs to 15 residues. J gave up 7 bases and V 4 bases, and 10 bases lay outside the gene matches. CDR1 MNHEY and CDR2 SVGAGI come from the germline V gene. This CDR3 is CASSFLTGGLSGYTF. The DNA for the CDR3 is TGTGCCAGCAGTTTCCTGACAGGGGGACTGAGTGGCTACACCTTC.

The chain is built from TRBV5-8 and TRBJ1-5; D not resolved. CDR3 length: 15 residues. V was shortened by 0 bases and J by 7 bases, with 14 bases between the two germline ends. Per the germline V gene, CDR1 is SGHTS and CDR2 is YDEGEE. The CDR3 reads CASSLGQRFEQPQHF. CDR3 in DNA: TGTGCCAGCAGCTTGGGGCAGAGGTTTGAGCAGCCCCAGCATTTT.

The rearrangement links TRBV24-1 to TRBJ1-2; D is perhaps TRBD1 (6 bases). V dropped 5 bases and J dropped 8 bases, with 11 bases sitting between them. The CDR3 loop spans 12 amino acids. Germline-derived CDR1 and CDR2 are KGHDR and SFDVKD. The CDR3 region is CATSGGGGGYTF. The CDR3 bases are TGTGCCACCAGTGGAGGGGGTGGCGGCTACACCTTC.

The V and J genes are TRBV28 and TRBJ1-1; 10 nucleotides align to TRBD1. CDR1 is MDHEN, CDR2 SYDVKM, per germline. The CDR3 loop spans 16 amino acids. V lost 5 bases and J lost 3; bases outside the gene matches: 9. The CDR3 coding sequence is TGTGCCAGCAGTCCCCGACAGGGGGCGGGCGACACTGAAGCTTTCTTT. Its protein product is CASSPRQGAGDTEAFF.

The gene calls are TRBV14 and TRBJ2-7, with TRBD2 as a possible D gene (6 bases). Germline V gives CDR1 SGHDN, CDR2 FVKESK. V lost 4 bases, J lost 6 bases, and 25 bases lay in between. CDR3 size: 17 residues. This chain's CDR3 is CASSRGTGGDYGGEQYV. CDR3 in DNA: TGTGCCAGCAGCCGCGGGACCGGGGGAGACTATGGGGGCGAGCAGTACGTC.